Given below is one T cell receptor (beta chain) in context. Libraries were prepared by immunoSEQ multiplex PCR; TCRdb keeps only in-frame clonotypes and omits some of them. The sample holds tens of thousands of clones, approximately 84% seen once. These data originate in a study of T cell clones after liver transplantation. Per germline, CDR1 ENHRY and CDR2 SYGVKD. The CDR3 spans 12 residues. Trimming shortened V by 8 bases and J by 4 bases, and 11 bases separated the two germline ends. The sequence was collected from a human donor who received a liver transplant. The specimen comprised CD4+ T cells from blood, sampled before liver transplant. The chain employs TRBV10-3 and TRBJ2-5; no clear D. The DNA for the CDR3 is TGTGCCATCGCGGAAGAGGTAGAGACCCAGTACTTC. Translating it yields CAIAEEVETQYF.